This T cell receptor beta chain appears in the sequencing data of a study of blood T cell repertoires in COVID-19. In the study overall: The samples span acute and convalescent COVID-19 from the United States, Italy and Spain. T cells, B-cell-depleted T cells, or PBMCs supplied cDNA or gDNA.

This CDR3 contains 12 residues. In germline, CDR1 is MDHEN, CDR2 SYDVKM. The V gene lost 11 bases and the J gene lost 8 bases, with 18 bases spanning the gap. Original analysis: Reference gene primer amplification yielded estimated nucleated cell counts. Method: immunoSEQ multiplex PCR; TCRdb's copy keeps in-frame clones and lacks some. D and trimming were read from the DNA, whereas the V and J calls and clone size are those reported in that table. Of roughly 280,000 clones detected, roughly 80% appear once; the ten largest clones hold 3.5% to 5%. This TCR came from a man between 60 and 70 years old with acute or convalescent COVID-19. The chain employs TRBV28 and TRBJ1-2, with D possibly matching TRBD1 (6 bases). Sequences were obtained from peripheral blood. The chain's CDR3 is CAHRGGARGYTF. In DNA form, the CDR3 reads TGTGCCCACCGGGGGGGGGCGAGAGGCTACACCTTC.